The present T cell receptor (beta chain) was sequenced within a study of blood T cell repertoires in COVID-19. Only in-frame clones appear in the TCRdb table, and some are missing; sequencing was by immunoSEQ multiplex PCR. Altogether tens of thousands of clones are present, 75% to 95% being singletons, with the ten largest covering 13% to 15%. This TCR came from a human donor with active COVID-19. The donor label of this sample is uncertain. The specimen sequenced was peripheral blood.

The CDR3 DNA reads as TGCGCCAGCAGCCCAGACAGGGAAGGGAGATACGAAAAACTGTTTTTT. Its translation is CASSPDREGRYEKLFF. The gene calls are TRBV5-1 and TRBJ1-4, with TRBD1 matching 7 bases. CDR1 and CDR2 from the germline V gene are SGHRS and YFSETQ. Trimming took 4 bases from V and 8 from J; bases not matched to a gene: 14. The CDR3 covers 16 residues. The full variable domain, its missing parts supplied by reference TRBV5-1 and TRBJ1-4, is KAGVTQTPRYLIKTRGQQVTLSCSPISGHRSVSWYQQTPGQGLQFLFEYFSETQRNKGNFPGRFSGRQFSNSRSEMNVSTLELGDSALYLCASSPDREGRYEKLFFGSGTQLSVL.